This passage covers 20 T cell receptor beta chains from one sample sequenced in a study of CD8 T cells in ankylosing spondylitis. TCRdb analysed the 5' RACE reads with MiXCR anew, one entry per CDR3 protein. The profile shows roughly 250,000 distinct CDR3 sequences, about 10% of them singletons. Material: blood, either unsorted or a sorted T cell fraction (not recorded which). These receptors all come from a male donor with ankylosing spondylitis or in good health (not recorded which).

This clonotype was seen many times. The J gene is TRBJ2-5, the V gene TRBV6-1; weak D call: TRBD1 (5 bases). V gave up 2 bases and J gave up 2 bases, with 18 bases separating them. The CDR3 length is 17 residues. CDR1 and CDR2 (germline): MNHNS, SASEGT. This CDR3 reads CASSEIRPGAVQETQYF. The CDR3 DNA follows: TGTGCCAGCAGTGAAATCCGGCCTGGGGCGGTTCAAGAGACCCAGTACTTC.

This chain connects TRBV6-2 or TRBV6-3 to TRBJ2-1; tentative D call: TRBD2 (8 bases). Trimming shortened V by 7 bases and J by 3 bases, and 31 bases separated the two germline ends. The length of the CDR3 is 20 residues. From germline, CDR1 is MNHEY and CDR2 SVGEGT. The CDR3 nucleotides read TGTGCCAGCACCCTCCGGAGGGGGCGGGAGGCTTCGGTTATCTACAATGAGCAGTTCTTC. The encoded protein is CASTLRRGREASVIYNEQFF.

The CDR3 sequence: CASSLAENGYTF. The CDR3 DNA sequence: TGCGCCAGCAGCTTGGCAGAGAATGGCTACACCTTC. The rearrangement joins TRBV5-1 to TRBJ1-2; D remains unclear. V lost 0 bases and J lost 6, with 6 bases in between. CDR3 size: 12 residues. Germline CDR1 SGHRS, CDR2 YFSETQ.

The table lists this clonotype with many counts. The gene calls are TRBV6-1 and TRBJ1-1; D gene unclear. The ends were cut back, 8 bases at V and 8 bases at J, with 18 bases in the middle. Germline CDR1 and CDR2: MNHNS and SASEGT. The CDR3 consists of 13 residues. Written as DNA, the CDR3 is TGTGCCAGCGCTAAACGGTCTGGGATAGAAGCTTTCTTT. This gives the protein CASAKRSGIEAFF.

This clonotype has ten or more counts. The J gene is TRBJ1-2, the V gene TRBV29-1; D ambiguous. CDR1 is SQVTM, CDR2 ANQGSEA, per germline. The CDR3 spans 13 residues. The ends were cut back, 6 bases at V and 6 bases at J, with 17 bases in the middle. The CDR3: CSVRISSENGYTF. DNA of the CDR3: TGCAGCGTCCGGATCAGCTCCGAGAATGGCTACACCTTC.

This clonotype was picked up many times. This chain uses TRBV2 with TRBJ2-1; 8 nucleotides align to TRBD1. Per germline, CDR1 SNHLY and CDR2 FYNNEI. The CDR3 covers 15 residues. The junction had 12 bases not matched to a gene; V was cut back by 8 bases and J by 6 bases. The CDR3 sequence is CASRQETGAGNEQFF. The CDR3 region has the DNA TGTGCCAGCCGGCAGGAGACAGGGGCCGGCAATGAGCAGTTCTTC.

This clonotype was seen repeatedly, ten times or more. This chain connects TRBV5-4 to TRBJ2-3; D is unresolved. This CDR3 contains 15 residues. Trimming shortened V by 5 bases and J by 0 bases, and 13 bases separated the two germline ends. Per the germline V gene, CDR1 is SGHNT and CDR2 is YYREEE (reference sequence). The CDR3 region has the DNA TGTGCCAGCAGTCCCTTTGCGGCTAGCACAGATACGCAGTATTTT. Translation gives CASSPFAASTDTQYF.

This clonotype was counted ten times or more. This chain links TRBV3-1 with TRBJ1-2; D might be TRBD1 (5 bases). Trimming stripped 0 bases from V and 6 bases from J, with 17 bases between. Germline V gene lookup returns CDR1 LGHDT and CDR2 YNNKEL (reference sequence). The CDR3 is 16 residues long. The CDR3 region has the DNA TGTGCCAGCAGCCAAGAGATGGGGCAAGTCGACGATGGCTACACCTTC. Translating it yields CASSQEMGQVDDGYTF.

This clonotype showed up many times. The gene calls are TRBV30 and TRBJ2-7, with 9 bases fitting TRBD2. The CDR3 sequence is 14 residues long. Germline V lookup: CDR1 GTSNPN, CDR2 SVGIG (reference sequence). J lost 4 bases, V lost 3 bases, and 7 bases had no gene match. The CDR3 spells CAWRAGGSVYEQYF. Written as DNA, the CDR3 is TGTGCCTGGAGAGCGGGGGGCAGTGTGTACGAGCAGTACTTC.

This clonotype was observed many times. The chain recombines TRBV20-1 with TRBJ1-2; 7 bases line up with TRBD1. CDR1 is DFQATT and CDR2 is SNEGSKA in the germline V gene (reference sequence). Trimming removed 6 bases from V and 0 bases from J; junction bases left unmatched: 7. The CDR3 has 14 residues. CDR3 in DNA: TGCAGTGCCCCCGACAGGGTCTCTAACTATGGCTACACCTTC. It codes for CSAPDRVSNYGYTF.

The chain links TRBV9 to TRBJ2-3, with a possible D match to TRBD2 (5 bases). Germline CDR1 SGDLS, CDR2 YYNGEE. The V gene lost 0 bases and the J gene lost 6 bases, with 8 bases spanning the gap. The CDR3 sequence is 13 residues long. As DNA, the CDR3 is TGTGCCAGCAGCGTAGCTTGGAGGGATACGCAGTATTTT. Translating gives CASSVAWRDTQYF.

This clonotype was seen repeatedly, ten times or more. This chain links TRBV2 with TRBJ2-3; possibly TRBD1 or TRBD2 for D (5 bases each). This CDR3 contains 13 residues. The V gene's germline CDR1 is SNHLY and CDR2 FYNNEI. V was shortened by 6 bases and J by 5 bases, with 12 bases between the two germline ends. The DNA of the CDR3 is TGTGCCAGCAGGGAGAGGGGAGAAGATACGCAGTATTTT. Its translation: CASRERGEDTQYF.

This clonotype was found many times. CDR3 DNA: TGTGCCACCAGCAGAGATGGCCGGATTTCCTACGAGCAGTACTTC. It specifies CATSRDGRISYEQYF. This chain joins TRBV15 and TRBJ2-7; D remains unclear. The V gene lost 0 bases and the J gene lost 1 base, with 10 bases spanning the gap. Per the germline V gene, CDR1 is LNHNV and CDR2 is YYDKDF (reference sequence). This CDR3 has 15 residues.

This clonotype was detected a few times. The rearrangement joins TRBV23-1 to TRBJ1-5, with D possibly being TRBD1 (5 bases). TRBV23-1 is labeled an ORF, and its function is uncertain. The CDR3 covers 10 residues. CDR3 loop: CGVGGGPQHF. The DNA for the CDR3 is TGCGGCGTGGGGGGAGGGCCCCAGCATTTT.

The gene calls are TRBV5-1 and TRBJ1-3; D is ambiguous. CDR3 length equals 15 residues. Germline V gene sequence: CDR1 SGHRS, CDR2 YFSETQ. V gave up 2 bases and J gave up 1 base, with 10 bases separating them. The CDR3 is CASSFEPGSGNTIYF. The CDR3 DNA is TGCGCCAGCAGCTTTGAACCGGGGTCTGGAAACACCATATATTTT.

This clonotype has at least ten counts. The rearrangement links TRBV2 to TRBJ2-1; tentatively, D is TRBD2 (6 bases). Germline assignment: CDR1 SNHLY and CDR2 FYNNEI. V was cut by 2 bases and J by 0 bases, with 8 bases left in between. The CDR3 runs 15 residues. CDR3 DNA: TGTGCCAGCAGTGAACGCGGGGTCTCCTACAATGAGCAGTTCTTC. It codes for CASSERGVSYNEQFF.

This clonotype has ten or more counts. The V and J genes are TRBV20-1 and TRBJ1-1; D remains ambiguous. Trimming cost V 0 bases and J 5 bases, with 10 bases left between them. Germline V gene data show CDR1 as DFQATT and CDR2 as SNEGSKA (reference sequence). The CDR3 covers 13 residues. The CDR3 loop is CSARDDPETEAFF. CDR3 nucleotide sequence: TGCAGTGCTAGAGATGATCCCGAAACTGAAGCTTTCTTT.

This clonotype was seen a handful of times. This chain connects TRBV4-2 to TRBJ2-7; 10 positions match TRBD2. The CDR3 is made up of 18 amino acids. V shed 3 bases and J 2 bases; nucleotides not matched to a gene: 13. CDR1 LGHNA and CDR2 YNFKEQ come from the germline V gene. CDR3 loop: CASSQEPTLAGVPYEQYF. The CDR3 nucleotides are TGTGCCAGCAGCCAGGAACCCACTCTAGCGGGAGTTCCCTACGAGCAGTACTTC.

V and J are TRBV9 and TRBJ2-3, with 11 bases lining up with TRBD2. The CDR3 runs to 16 residues. Per germline, CDR1 SGDLS and CDR2 YYNGEE. V lost 4 bases and J lost 5; bases outside the gene matches: 9. This CDR3 is CASSPRLAGKGDTQYF. CDR3 DNA: TGTGCCAGCAGCCCCAGACTAGCGGGAAAGGGAGATACGCAGTATTTT.

This clonotype has ten or more counts. V gene TRBV5-1 combines with J gene TRBJ2-2; the match to TRBD1 covers 8 bases. CDR3 length: 15 amino acids. CDR1 is SGHRS, CDR2 YFSETQ, per germline. V lost 4 bases to trimming and J lost 6 bases; unmatched junction nucleotides: 8. CDR3 in DNA: TGCGCCAGCAGCCCTGGGACAGGAACACCCGGGGAGCTGTTTTTT. This codes for CASSPGTGTPGELFF.